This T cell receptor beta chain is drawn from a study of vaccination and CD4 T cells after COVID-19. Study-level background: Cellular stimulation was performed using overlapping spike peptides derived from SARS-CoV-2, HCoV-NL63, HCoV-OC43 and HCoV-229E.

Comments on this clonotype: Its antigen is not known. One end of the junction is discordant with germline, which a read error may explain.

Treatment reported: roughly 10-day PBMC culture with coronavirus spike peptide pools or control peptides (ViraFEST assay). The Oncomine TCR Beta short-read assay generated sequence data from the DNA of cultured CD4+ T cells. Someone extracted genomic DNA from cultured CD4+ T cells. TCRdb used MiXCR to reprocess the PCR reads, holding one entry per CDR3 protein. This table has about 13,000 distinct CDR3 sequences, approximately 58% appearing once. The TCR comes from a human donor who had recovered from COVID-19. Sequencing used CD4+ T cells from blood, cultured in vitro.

The CDR3 DNA reads TGTGCCATTAGTGAGTCTTACTTGGAGGCCTACGAGCAGTACTTC. Translation: CAISESYLEAYEQYF. The chain carries TRBV10-3 and TRBJ2-7; the D gene is possibly TRBD2 (5 bases). In germline, CDR1 is ENHRY, CDR2 SYGVKD. This CDR3 contains 15 residues.